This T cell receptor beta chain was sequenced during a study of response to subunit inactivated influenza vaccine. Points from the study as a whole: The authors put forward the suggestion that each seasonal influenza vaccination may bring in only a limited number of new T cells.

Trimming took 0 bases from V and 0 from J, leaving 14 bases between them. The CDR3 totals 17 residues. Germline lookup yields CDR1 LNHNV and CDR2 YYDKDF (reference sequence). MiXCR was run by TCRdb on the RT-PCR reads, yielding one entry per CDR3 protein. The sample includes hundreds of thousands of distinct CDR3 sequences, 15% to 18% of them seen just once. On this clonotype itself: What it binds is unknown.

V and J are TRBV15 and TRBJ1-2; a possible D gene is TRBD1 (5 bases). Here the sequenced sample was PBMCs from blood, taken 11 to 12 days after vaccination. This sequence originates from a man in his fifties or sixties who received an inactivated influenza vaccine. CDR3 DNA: TGTGCCACCAGCAGAGATCCGGCAGGGCAAGCTAACTATGGCTACACCTTC. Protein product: CATSRDPAGQANYGYTF. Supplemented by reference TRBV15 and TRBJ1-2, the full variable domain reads DAMVIQNPRYQVTQFGKPVTLSCSQTLNHNVMYWYQQKSSQAPKLLFHYYDKDFNNEADTPDNFQSRRPNTSFCFLDIRSPGLGDTAMYLCATSRDPAGQANYGYTFGSGTRLTVV.